These 23 T cell receptor beta chains originate from one sample sequenced in a study of T cells expressing NK-cell markers. TCRdb reprocessed the 5' RACE reads, with one entry per CDR3 protein and no DNA. In total, the table holds a few hundred thousand distinct CDR3 sequences. The sequencing input was blood T cells: a sorted CD56 or NKG2C T cell subset, CD4+ or CD8+ T cells, or bulk PBMC T cells (not recorded which). The receptor source for this set is a young man in good health.

The chain links TRBV20-1 to TRBJ2-5; the TCRdb call, TRBD2, lacks DNA for checking. CDR3 length: 13 residues. The germline V gene has CDR1 DFQATT and CDR2 SNEGSKA (reference sequence). The CDR3 loop reads CSASLQREETQYF.

This chain connects TRBV5-4 to TRBJ2-1; the TCRdb call, TRBD1, lacks DNA for checking. The germline V gene encodes CDR1 SGHNT and CDR2 YYREEE (reference sequence). The length of the CDR3 is 13 residues. CDR3 protein: CASSWTGGGEQFF.

This chain joins TRBV12-3 or TRBV12-4 and TRBJ2-7; TCRdb lists TRBD1, though no DNA is available to test this call. The CDR3 runs to 13 residues. CDR3 region: CASSLRGRPEQYF.

The chain employs TRBV7-2 and TRBJ1-2. CDR1 and CDR2 from the germline V gene are SGHTA and FQGNSA. CDR3 length: 16 amino acids. CDR3: CASIPAWGGSNYGYTF.

J is TRBJ1-3 and V is TRBV5-5; TCRdb calls TRBD1, which cannot be checked without DNA. Germline CDR1 is SGHKS and CDR2 is YYEKEE (reference sequence). The CDR3 loop spans 18 amino acids. The CDR3 sequence: CASSLVVGTGSSGNTIYF.

The chain is built from TRBV18 and TRBJ2-2. The germline V gene encodes CDR1 KGHSH and CDR2 LQKENI. The CDR3 length is 14 residues. CDR3 sequence reads: CASSPTANTGELFF.

The chain is built from TRBV20-1 and TRBJ2-1; there is no DNA to check the TCRdb D call of TRBD1. CDR1 is DFQATT, CDR2 SNEGSKA, per germline (reference sequence). There are 11 residues in the CDR3. This chain's CDR3 is CSASGTAKQFF.

The chain joins TRBV29-1 to TRBJ2-1; the D gene TCRdb calls, TRBD2, cannot be checked with no DNA. The CDR3 loop spans 13 amino acids. CDR1 is SQVTM, CDR2 ANQGSEA, per germline. The CDR3 reads CSTLADDYNEQFF.

This sequence joins TRBV29-1 and TRBJ1-2. This CDR3 is 12 amino acids long. From germline, CDR1 is SQVTM and CDR2 ANQGSEA. The CDR3 protein is CSVATSARGYTF.

Here the CDR3 reads CASSLWVFGTSGYNEQFF. The V gene is TRBV5-6, the J gene TRBJ2-1; TCRdb names TRBD2, which stays unverified in the absence of DNA. The length of the CDR3 is 18 residues. Germline V gene sequence: CDR1 SGHDT, CDR2 YYEEEE.

The chain is built from TRBV20-1 and TRBJ2-4; as DNA is missing, the TRBD1 call by TCRdb cannot be tested. The CDR3 spans 18 residues. Germline V gene sequence: CDR1 DFQATT, CDR2 SNEGSKA (reference sequence). CDR3 in amino acids: CSASYRDRSVPAKNIQYF.

The CDR3 is CASSLQSEDRVIQETQYF. The genes are TRBV7-9 and TRBJ2-5; TCRdb calls TRBD1, which cannot be checked without DNA. CDR3 length: 18 residues. Germline-derived CDR1 and CDR2 are SEHNR and FQNEAQ (reference sequence).

This chain uses TRBV5-1 with TRBJ2-3; the TCRdb call, TRBD2, lacks DNA for checking. This CDR3 contains 16 residues. The V gene's germline CDR1 is SGHRS and CDR2 YFSETQ. The CDR3: CASRYGTSGPTDTQYF.

CDR3 residues: CSAGTGANTGELFF. The chain joins TRBV20-1 to TRBJ2-2; TCRdb's assignment of TRBD1 cannot be checked, as there is no DNA. Per germline, CDR1 DFQATT and CDR2 SNEGSKA (reference sequence). The CDR3 length is 14 residues.

The gene calls are TRBV5-6 and TRBJ1-6. The CDR3 length is 13 residues. Germline CDR1 SGHDT, CDR2 YYEEEE. The CDR3 sequence is CASSPSSDSPLHF.

The chain couples TRBV2 to TRBJ2-3. The germline V gene encodes CDR1 SNHLY and CDR2 FYNNEI. CDR3 length: 11 amino acids. The CDR3 spells CASRRSHTQYF.

The chain recombines TRBV18 with TRBJ2-7; TCRdb designates TRBD2, a call that cannot be tested without DNA. The CDR3 totals 12 residues. CDR1 is KGHSH, CDR2 LQKENI, per germline. The CDR3 here is CASSPTSGRPYF.

The rearrangement uses TRBV18 and TRBJ2-2. From germline, CDR1 is KGHSH and CDR2 LQKENI. The CDR3 sequence is 15 residues long. The CDR3 is CASSPSAGNTGELFF. Full variable domain (missing parts from reference TRBV18 and TRBJ2-2): NAGVMQNPRHLVRRRGQEARLRCSPMKGHSHVYWYRQLPEEGLKFMVYLQKENIIDESGMPKERFSAEFPKEGPSILRIQQVVRGDSAAYFCASSPSAGNTGELFFGEGSRLTVL.

The J gene is TRBJ1-1, the V gene TRBV7-9; TCRdb lists TRBD1, though no DNA is available to test this call. The CDR3 extends over 12 amino acids. Germline V CDR1 and CDR2: SEHNR, FQNEAQ (reference sequence). This chain's CDR3 is CASSLTDRGAFF.

This chain uses TRBV12-3 or TRBV12-4 with TRBJ1-1; with no DNA, the TCRdb D assignment of TRBD1 cannot be verified. The length of the CDR3 is 13 residues. This chain's CDR3 is CASILQEDTEAFF.

The genes are TRBV28 and TRBJ1-6; TCRdb's D call of TRBD1 is untestable without DNA. This CDR3 contains 14 residues. The germline V gene has CDR1 MDHEN and CDR2 SYDVKM. The CDR3 protein is CASSLYRANSPLHF.

The chain joins TRBV7-2 to TRBJ2-7; TCRdb calls TRBD1, which cannot be checked without DNA. From germline, CDR1 is SGHTA and CDR2 FQGNSA. The CDR3 has 15 residues. CDR3: CASSVMPGQGGEQYF.

The rearrangement uses TRBV18 and TRBJ2-7; TCRdb's D gene call, TRBD1, goes unchecked for lack of DNA. CDR1 and CDR2 (germline): KGHSH, LQKENI. CDR3 size: 13 residues. CDR3: CASSPSGSYEQYF.